This T cell receptor beta chain was documented in a study of regulatory T cells in long-lasting Graves disease. Study overall: Recently diagnosed Graves' patients had received antithyroid drugs for under 3 months.

Study results and limitations: Thyroid tissue went unexamined; only peripheral blood was analyzed.

Specified time point: newly diagnosed GD, antithyroid drugs for less than 3 months. From PBMCs, RNA was extracted and then used to make the TCR library. Patients hailed from an endocrinology department in Xi'an, China. V was pared by 3 bases and J by 7 bases, with 18 bases between. This CDR3 region has 15 residues. This clonotype occurred many times. As yet, its antigen is unknown. Construction of TCR beta libraries relied on iRepertoire HTBI primers and on Arm-PCR targeting CDR3 regions. TCRdb recomputed calls from the multiplex PCR reads with MiXCR, one row per CDR3 protein. The table includes 560,000 or so distinct CDR3 sequences, about 16% detected once. Another study also made use of these data, one on T cells in Graves' hyperthyroidism and ophthalmopathy. That paper notes: Researchers defined stable Graves' hyperthyroidism as no ophthalmopathy progression within 18 months.

V and J are TRBV12-3 or TRBV12-4 and TRBJ2-5; D not certain. This specimen was peripheral blood mononuclear cells (PBMCs), taken at new diagnosis, from a patient treated with antithyroid drugs. The sequence was obtained from a young man with Graves disease. DNA for the CDR3: TGTGCCAGCAGTTTCAGAAGAAGGAGCGAAAGGACCCAGTACTTC. Amino acid sequence: CASSFRRRSERTQYF.